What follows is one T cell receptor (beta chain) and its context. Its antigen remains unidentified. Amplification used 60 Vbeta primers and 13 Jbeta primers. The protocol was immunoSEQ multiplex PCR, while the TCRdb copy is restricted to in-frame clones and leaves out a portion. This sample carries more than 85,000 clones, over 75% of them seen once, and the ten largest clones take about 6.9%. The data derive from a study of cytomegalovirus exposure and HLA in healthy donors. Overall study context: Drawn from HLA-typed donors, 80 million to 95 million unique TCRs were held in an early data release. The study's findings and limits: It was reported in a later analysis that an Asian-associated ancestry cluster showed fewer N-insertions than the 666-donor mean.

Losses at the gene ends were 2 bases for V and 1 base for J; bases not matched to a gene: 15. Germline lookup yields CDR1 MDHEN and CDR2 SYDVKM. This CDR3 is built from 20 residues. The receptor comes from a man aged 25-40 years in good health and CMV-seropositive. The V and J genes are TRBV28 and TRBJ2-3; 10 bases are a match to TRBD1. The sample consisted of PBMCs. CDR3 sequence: CASSLRRDSSGTGGTDTQYF. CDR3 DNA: TGTGCCAGCAGTTTACGCAGGGATTCCTCCGGGACAGGGGGCACAGATACGCAGTATTTT.